Listed below are T cell receptor beta chains from one sample, sequenced in a study of blood T cell repertoires in COVID-19. Repertoires were generated with immunoSEQ multiplex PCR, while TCRdb's copy carries only in-frame clones and drops some. Of about 190,000 clones listed, 80% to 85% are singletons. Sequenced sample: peripheral blood. The receptors derive from a human donor in a cohort sampled during active COVID-19. CDR3s include the opening cysteine and the closing phenylalanine or tryptophan. Fields, in order: J gene, clone size, D gene, V gene, CDR3 DNA, CDR3 protein. D genes are given only for firm matches. Expanded clones get a size class; other rows say once, few or many, or leave the size out.

J gene: TRBJ2-1; clone size: NA; D gene: TRBD2; V gene: TRBV4-1; CDR3 DNA: TGCGCCAGCAGCCCCGTGGCTAGCGGGGGGCCCCTATCCACCTACAATGAGCAGTTCTTC; CDR3 protein: CASSPVASGGPLSTYNEQFF
J gene: TRBJ1-2; clone size: NA; D gene: NA; V gene: TRBV27; CDR3 DNA: TGTGCCAGCTCCTACGCGGCAGGGGATGCGTATGGCTACACCTTC; CDR3 protein: CASSYAAGDAYGYTF
J gene: TRBJ2-7; clone size: NA; D gene: NA; V gene: TRBV28; CDR3 DNA: TGTGCCACACTAGACACCACTGGAAAGGAGTACTTC; CDR3 protein: CATLDTTGKEYF
J gene: TRBJ2-1; clone size: once; D gene: TRBD2; V gene: TRBV5-6; CDR3 DNA: TGTGCCAGCACAAGACTAGCGGGAGAGGAGCAGTTCTTC; CDR3 protein: CASTRLAGEEQFF
J gene: TRBJ2-3; clone size: NA; D gene: TRBD2; V gene: TRBV7-2; CDR3 DNA: TGTGCCAGCAGCTTAGGAGGCCAGCGGGGACTCAGGGATACGCAGTATTTT; CDR3 protein: CASSLGGQRGLRDTQYF
J gene: TRBJ1-3; clone size: NA; D gene: NA; V gene: TRBV12-3/TRBV12-4; CDR3 DNA: TGTGCCTCACAACACTCTGGAAACACCATATATTTT; CDR3 protein: CASQHSGNTIYF
J gene: TRBJ2-5; clone size: NA; D gene: NA; V gene: TRBV7-2; CDR3 DNA: TGTGCCAGCAGTGCGGGATCTAGTCTAGGGCAAGAGACCCAGTACTTC; CDR3 protein: CASSAGSSLGQETQYF
J gene: TRBJ1-6; clone size: NA; D gene: NA; V gene: TRBV6-1; CDR3 DNA: TGTGCCAGCAGTGCTCCGGAGGGGAGACCGAGCTCCTATAATTCACCCCTCCACTTT; CDR3 protein: CASSAPEGRPSSYNSPLHF
J gene: TRBJ1-2; clone size: few; D gene: NA; V gene: TRBV6-5; CDR3 DNA: TGTGCCAGCAGTTACTCGATCCCAGGCCCTAACTATGGCTACACCTTC; CDR3 protein: CASSYSIPGPNYGYTF
J gene: TRBJ1-4; clone size: NA; D gene: NA; V gene: TRBV28; CDR3 DNA: TGTGCCAGCAGCCCTGGCGGGGGGGATCGTGAAAAACTGTTTTTT; CDR3 protein: CASSPGGGDREKLFF
J gene: TRBJ2-5; clone size: NA; D gene: TRBD1; V gene: TRBV5-1; CDR3 DNA: TGCGCCAGCAGCTTGGACGGGACAGGAGAAGAGACCCAGTACTTC; CDR3 protein: CASSLDGTGEETQYF